This is a list of T cell receptor beta chains from one sample in a study of T cells of healthy individuals. Each CDR3 protein gets one entry after TCRdb re-called the 5' RACE reads with MiXCR. This table has around 100,000 distinct CDR3 sequences, about 16% appearing once. The receptors were gathered from a human donor in good health. Both conserved end residues are part of each CDR3. Each record gives: clone size, J gene, D gene, V gene, CDR3 protein, CDR3 DNA. D genes are given only for firm matches. Size is stated for part of the rows, as once, few or many counts, or as a class when the clone is expanded.

few	TRBJ1-1	.	TRBV20-1	CSASGGRDSEAFF	TGCAGTGCTAGTGGCGGCAGGGACTCTGAAGCTTTCTTT
few	TRBJ1-2	TRBD1	TRBV12-3/TRBV12-4	CASSPTGVANYGYTF	TGTGCCAGCAGTCCCACAGGGGTAGCTAACTATGGCTACACCTTC
.	TRBJ1-1	.	TRBV4-2	CASSQGQKGGGRMNTEAFF	TGTGCCAGCAGCCAAGGGCAGAAAGGGGGGGGACGGATGAACACTGAAGCTTTCTTT
few	TRBJ2-1	TRBD2	TRBV5-6	CASSLGGLPYNEQFF	TGTGCCAGCAGCTTGGGGGGACTACCATACAATGAGCAGTTCTTC
once	TRBJ1-2	.	TRBV9	CASSPRQLNNYGYTF	TGTGCCAGCAGCCCGCGACAGCTTAATAACTATGGCTACACCTTC
.	TRBJ2-7	.	TRBV27	CASSPRVVWGYEQYF	TGTGCCAGCAGTCCCCGGGTCGTGTGGGGCTACGAGCAGTACTTC
few	TRBJ1-2	TRBD1	TRBV19	CASRTTGPYGYTF	TGTGCCAGTAGGACGACAGGGCCTTATGGCTACACCTTC
few	TRBJ2-3	.	TRBV7-9	CASSPRLGTDTQYF	TGTGCCAGCAGTCCTCGACTGGGCACAGATACGCAGTATTTT
few	TRBJ2-3	TRBD2	TRBV6-6	CASTGREGSTDTQYF	TGTGCCTCTACGGGCAGGGAGGGGAGCACAGATACGCAGTATTTT
few	TRBJ1-5	TRBD1	TRBV20-1	CSARDRGLNQPQHF	TGCAGTGCGAGGGACAGGGGATTGAATCAGCCCCAGCATTTT
many	TRBJ1-2	.	TRBV28	CASSGQWGTHYGYTF	TGTGCCAGCAGTGGCCAGTGGGGGACACACTATGGCTACACCTTC
many	TRBJ2-1	.	TRBV28	CASSYSGYEQFF	TGTGCCAGCAGTTATTCAGGGTACGAGCAGTTCTTC
.	TRBJ1-5	.	TRBV2	CASSARYSNQPQHF	TGTGCCAGCAGTGCGCGGTATAGCAATCAGCCCCAGCATTTT
few	TRBJ2-1	.	TRBV2	CASSVRASYNEQFF	TGTGCCAGCAGTGTTCGGGCCAGCTACAATGAGCAGTTCTTC
few	TRBJ2-4	.	TRBV15	CATSRERGEAKNIQYF	TGTGCCACCAGCAGAGAAAGGGGGGAGGCCAAAAACATTCAGTACTTC
.	TRBJ2-2	.	TRBV28	CASSTSAGELFF	TGTGCCAGCAGTACAAGCGCCGGGGAGCTGTTTTTT
.	TRBJ2-7	.	TRBV7-9	CASSSGRDSYEQYF	TGTGCCAGCAGCTCCGGAAGGGACTCCTACGAGCAGTACTTC
few	TRBJ2-2	.	TRBV18	CASSLRSTPDTGELFF	TGTGCCAGCTCACTACGCTCTACGCCCGACACCGGGGAGCTGTTTTTT
many	TRBJ2-5	.	TRBV29-1	CSVVSETQYF	TGCAGCGTTGTTAGCGAGACCCAGTACTTC
.	TRBJ1-6	.	TRBV7-2	CASSHGLLNSPLHF	TGTGCCAGCAGCCACGGACTGCTAAATTCACCCCTCCACTTT
.	TRBJ1-5	.	TRBV27	CASSLLGINQPQHF	TGTGCCAGCAGTTTATTGGGCATAAATCAGCCCCAGCATTTT
many	TRBJ1-1	.	TRBV21-1	CASSKEAVNTEAFF	TGTGCCAGCAGCAAAGAGGCCGTGAACACTGAAGCTTTCTTT
many	TRBJ2-7	TRBD1	TRBV18	CASSPGWRQGAGNEQYF	TGTGCCAGCTCACCGGGTTGGCGACAGGGGGCTGGGAACGAGCAGTACTTC
many	TRBJ2-2	.	TRBV7-9	CASSAIETGELFF	TGTGCCAGCAGCGCCATAGAAACCGGGGAGCTGTTTTTT
.	TRBJ2-7	.	TRBV18	CASSPPSGYHEQYF	TGTGCCAGCTCACCACCCTCAGGGTACCACGAGCAGTACTTC
few	TRBJ2-1	.	TRBV11-3	CASSLLSGVPNEQFF	TGTGCCAGCAGCTTATTGTCGGGGGTCCCGAATGAGCAGTTCTTC
few	TRBJ1-6	TRBD1	TRBV4-3	CASSHGTDNSPLHF	TGCGCCAGCAGCCACGGGACAGACAATTCACCCCTCCACTTT
few	TRBJ1-4	.	TRBV28	CASSRRDGHNEKLFF	TGTGCCAGCAGTAGACGGGACGGCCATAATGAAAAACTGTTTTTT
.	TRBJ2-3	.	TRBV29-1	CSGGHGRDTDTQYF	TGCAGCGGCGGCCACGGGCGGGACACAGATACGCAGTATTTT
few	TRBJ1-5	.	TRBV2	CASRGGGGSNQPQHF	TGTGCCAGCAGGGGAGGGGGAGGTAGCAATCAGCCCCAGCATTTT
many	TRBJ1-4	.	TRBV18	CASSPNRAGEEKLFF	TGTGCCAGCTCACCGAATCGAGCGGGAGAGGAAAAACTGTTTTTT
few	TRBJ2-2	.	TRBV4-2	CASSLRTGRGKNTGELFF	TGTGCCAGCAGCCTCAGGACAGGGAGGGGGAAAAACACCGGGGAGCTGTTTTTT
many	TRBJ1-5	TRBD1	TRBV27	CASSLQGGGQPQHF	TGTGCCAGCAGTTTACAGGGGGGAGGTCAGCCCCAGCATTTT
many	TRBJ2-5	TRBD2	TRBV20-1	CSARDPGGVSLGETQYF	TGCAGTGCTAGAGATCCGGGAGGGGTATCGTTGGGTGAGACCCAGTACTTC
few	TRBJ2-1	TRBD2	TRBV4-2	CASSQDPAGGYNEQFF	TGTGCCAGCAGCCAAGATCCAGCGGGGGGGTACAATGAGCAGTTCTTC
.	TRBJ2-3	.	TRBV10-3	CAISGTDTQYF	TGTGCCATCAGTGGCACAGATACGCAGTATTTT
.	TRBJ2-1	.	TRBV20-1	CSASGGSSYNEQFF	TGCAGTGCTAGCGGTGGGAGCTCCTACAATGAGCAGTTCTTC
few	TRBJ1-1	.	TRBV28	CASSSPGEGWTSTEAFF	TGTGCCAGCAGTTCCCCGGGGGAGGGATGGACAAGTACTGAAGCTTTCTTT
few	TRBJ2-2	.	TRBV29-1	CSVLDTDTGELFF	TGCAGCGTTCTGGACACGGACACCGGGGAGCTGTTTTTT
many	TRBJ2-1	.	TRBV3-1	CASSQDSGRSQFF	TGTGCCAGCAGCCAAGATTCGGGTCGGTCCCAGTTCTTC
.	TRBJ2-3	TRBD2	TRBV15	CATSTSGPRADTQYF	TGTGCCACCAGCACTAGCGGGCCCCGTGCAGATACGCAGTATTTT
many	TRBJ1-1	TRBD1	TRBV9	CASSEGTGSNTEAFF	TGTGCCAGCAGCGAGGGGACAGGCTCGAACACTGAAGCTTTCTTT
many	TRBJ1-1	.	TRBV20-1	CSARGMGMNTEAFF	TGCAGTGCCCGAGGGATGGGCATGAACACTGAAGCTTTCTTT
few	TRBJ2-7	.	TRBV10-3	CAISEQGSYEQYF	TGTGCCATCAGTGAGCAGGGCAGCTACGAGCAGTACTTC
few	TRBJ1-1	.	TRBV19	CASNYHIQNTEAFF	TGTGCCAGTAATTACCACATACAGAACACTGAAGCTTTCTTT
.	TRBJ2-7	TRBD2	TRBV3-1	CASSQSGTSGRGGWHEQYF	TGTGCCAGCAGCCAATCCGGGACTAGCGGGAGGGGCGGCTGGCACGAGCAGTACTTC
few	TRBJ1-1	.	TRBV20-1	CSALLGETEAFF	TGCAGTGCTCTCTTGGGGGAGACTGAAGCTTTCTTT
.	TRBJ2-7	TRBD2	TRBV28	CASSLTSGRASYEQYF	TGTGCCAGCAGTTTGACTAGCGGGAGGGCCTCCTACGAGCAGTACTTC
.	TRBJ1-5	.	TRBV21-1	CASSKSNGTGECNQPQHF	TGTGCCAGCAGCAAGAGCAATGGGACAGGGGAATGCAATCAGCCCCAGCATTTT
.	TRBJ2-5	TRBD2	TRBV20-1	CSARTSGDLQETQYF	TGCAGTGCTCGGACTAGCGGGGACCTCCAAGAGACCCAGTACTTC
many	TRBJ2-3	.	TRBV25-1	CASSRGTDTQYF	TGTGCCAGCTCACGGGGCACAGATACGCAGTATTTT
.	TRBJ2-6	.	TRBV5-1	CASSGFLGSKSGANVLTF	TGCGCCAGCAGCGGGTTTTTGGGATCGAAGTCTGGGGCCAACGTCCTGACTTTC
few	TRBJ2-3	.	TRBV4-2	CASSQPHEGGTTQYF	TGTGCCAGCAGCCAACCTCACGAGGGGGGAACCACGCAGTATTTT
.	TRBJ2-7	TRBD2	TRBV20-1	CSASRQRGNLFYEQYF	TGCAGTGCTAGTAGGCAGCGGGGGAATCTTTTTTACGAGCAGTACTTC